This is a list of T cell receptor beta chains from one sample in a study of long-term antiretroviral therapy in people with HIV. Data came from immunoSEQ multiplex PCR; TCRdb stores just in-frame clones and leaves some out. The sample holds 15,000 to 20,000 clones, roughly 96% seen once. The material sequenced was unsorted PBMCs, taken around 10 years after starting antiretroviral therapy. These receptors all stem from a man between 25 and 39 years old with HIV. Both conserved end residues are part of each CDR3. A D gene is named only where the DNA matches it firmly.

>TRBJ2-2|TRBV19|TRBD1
CASSIDPYAYRGTGELFF
TGTGCCAGTAGTATAGATCCCTATGCGTACAGGGGCACCGGGGAGCTGTTTTTT
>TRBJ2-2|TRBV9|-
CASRGGTGNTGELFF
TGTGCCAGCAGGGGTGGGACGGGGAACACCGGGGAGCTGTTTTTT
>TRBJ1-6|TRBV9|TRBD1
CASSEGETGGSPLHF
TGTGCCAGCAGCGAGGGGGAGACAGGGGGATCACCCCTCCACTTT
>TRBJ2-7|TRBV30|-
CAWNLKMAGSYEQYF
TGTGCCTGGAATCTCAAAATGGCAGGTTCCTACGAGCAGTACTTC
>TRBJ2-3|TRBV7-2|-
CASSSWGDTQYF
TGTGCCAGCAGCTCGTGGGGGGATACGCAGTATTTT
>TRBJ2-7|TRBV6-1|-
CASNPNGVKGYEQYF
TGTGCCAGCAACCCGAACGGGGTCAAGGGATACGAGCAGTACTTC
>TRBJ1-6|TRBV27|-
CASSPNPNSPLHF
TGTGCCAGCAGTCCAAATCCGAATTCACCCCTCCACTTT
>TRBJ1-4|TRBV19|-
CASSIGQARSQKLFF
TGTGCCAGTAGTATAGGACAGGCTCGGTCGCAAAAACTGTTTTTT
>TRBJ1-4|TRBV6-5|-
CASSYSSESEEKLFF
TGTGCCAGCAGTTACTCCTCGGAGAGCGAAGAAAAACTGTTTTTT
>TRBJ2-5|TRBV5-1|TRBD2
CASSYGLVTETQYF
TGCGCCAGCAGCTACGGACTAGTTACAGAGACCCAGTACTTC
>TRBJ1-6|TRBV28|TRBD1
CASSLGGQPNSPLHF
TGTGCCAGCAGTTTAGGGGGACAGCCGAATTCACCCCTCCACTTT
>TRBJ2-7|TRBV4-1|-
CASSHRGDSYEQYF
TGCGCCAGCAGCCACAGAGGGGATTCCTACGAGCAGTACTTC
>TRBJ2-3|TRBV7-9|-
CASSSRLEATDTQYF
TGTGCCAGCAGCTCAAGACTAGAGGCCACAGATACGCAGTATTTT
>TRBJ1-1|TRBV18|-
CASSPDRRDTEAFF
TGTGCCAGCTCACCCGACAGGCGGGACACTGAAGCTTTCTTT
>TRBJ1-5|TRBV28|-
CASSKQHYSNQPQHF
TGTGCCAGCAGTAAACAGCACTATAGCAATCAGCCCCAGCATTTT
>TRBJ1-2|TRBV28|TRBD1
CASSRDRANYGYTF
TGTGCCAGCAGCAGGGACAGAGCTAACTATGGCTACACCTTC